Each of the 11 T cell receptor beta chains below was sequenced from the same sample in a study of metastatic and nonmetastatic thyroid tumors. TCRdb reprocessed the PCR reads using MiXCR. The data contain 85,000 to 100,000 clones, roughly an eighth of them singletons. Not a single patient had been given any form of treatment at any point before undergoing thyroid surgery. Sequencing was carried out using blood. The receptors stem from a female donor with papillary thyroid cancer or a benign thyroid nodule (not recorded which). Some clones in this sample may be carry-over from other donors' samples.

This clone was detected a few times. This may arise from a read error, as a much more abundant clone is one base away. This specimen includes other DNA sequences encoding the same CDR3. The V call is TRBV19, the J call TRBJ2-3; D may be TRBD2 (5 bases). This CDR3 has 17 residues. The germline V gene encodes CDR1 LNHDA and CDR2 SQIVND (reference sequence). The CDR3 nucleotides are TGTGCCAGTAGTATAGCCCTCCTGAGGCCTAGCACAGATACGCAGTACTTT. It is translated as CASSIALLRPSTDTQYF.

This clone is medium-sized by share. The CDR3 region has the DNA TGTGCCAGCAGTCCGGCGGCCGCGGGGGCTTCACCCCTCCACTTT. Protein sequence: CASSPAAAGASPLHF. This chain connects TRBV27 to TRBJ1-6; TRBD1 is a possible D gene (6 bases). Germline V gene data show CDR1 as MNHEY and CDR2 as SMNVEV (reference sequence). This CDR3 has 15 residues. Trimming took 5 bases from V and 9 from J, leaving 17 bases between them.

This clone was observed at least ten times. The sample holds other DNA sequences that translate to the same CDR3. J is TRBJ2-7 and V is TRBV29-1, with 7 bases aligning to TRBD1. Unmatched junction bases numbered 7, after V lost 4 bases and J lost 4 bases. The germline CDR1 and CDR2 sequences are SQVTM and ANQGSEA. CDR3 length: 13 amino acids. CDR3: CSVGTGAGYEQYF. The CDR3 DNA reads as TGCAGCGTTGGAACAGGGGCCGGATACGAGCAGTACTTC.

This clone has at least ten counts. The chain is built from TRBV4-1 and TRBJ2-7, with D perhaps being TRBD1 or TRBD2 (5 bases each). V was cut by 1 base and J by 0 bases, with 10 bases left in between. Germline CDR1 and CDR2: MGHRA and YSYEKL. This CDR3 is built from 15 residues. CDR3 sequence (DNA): TGCGCCAGCAGCCAAGTTTGGGGGTACTCCTACGAGCAGTACTTC. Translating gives CASSQVWGYSYEQYF.

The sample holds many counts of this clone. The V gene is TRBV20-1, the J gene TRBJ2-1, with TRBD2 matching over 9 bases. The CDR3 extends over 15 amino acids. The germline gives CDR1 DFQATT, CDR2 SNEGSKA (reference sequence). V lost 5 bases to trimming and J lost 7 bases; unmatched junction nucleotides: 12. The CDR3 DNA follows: TGCAGTGCTCATCCGGGTAGCGGGAGTCAAAATGAGCAGTTCTTC. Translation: CSAHPGSGSQNEQFF.

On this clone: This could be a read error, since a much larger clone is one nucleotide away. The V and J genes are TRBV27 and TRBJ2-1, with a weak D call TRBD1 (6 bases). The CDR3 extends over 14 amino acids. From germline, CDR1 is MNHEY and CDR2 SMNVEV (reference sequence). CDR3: CASSFRGFHNEQLF. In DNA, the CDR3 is TGTGCCAGCAGTTTTAGGGGGTTTCACAATGAGCAGCTCTTC.

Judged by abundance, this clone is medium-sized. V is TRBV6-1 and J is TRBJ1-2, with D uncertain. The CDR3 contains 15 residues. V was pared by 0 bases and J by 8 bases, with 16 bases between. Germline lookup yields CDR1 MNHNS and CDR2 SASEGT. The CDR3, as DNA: TGTGCCAGCAGTGAAGCAGATCGAGCCGCTGGGGGCTACACCTTC. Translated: CASSEADRAAGGYTF.

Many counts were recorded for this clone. The CDR3 region has the DNA TGCAGCGTTGCGGAGTTTGAGCAGTTCTTC. Translating gives CSVAEFEQFF. The chain carries TRBV29-1 and TRBJ2-1; D is unclear. The ends were cut back, 4 bases at V and 9 bases at J, with 7 bases in the middle. Germline V lookup: CDR1 SQVTM, CDR2 ANQGSEA. The CDR3 has 10 amino acids.

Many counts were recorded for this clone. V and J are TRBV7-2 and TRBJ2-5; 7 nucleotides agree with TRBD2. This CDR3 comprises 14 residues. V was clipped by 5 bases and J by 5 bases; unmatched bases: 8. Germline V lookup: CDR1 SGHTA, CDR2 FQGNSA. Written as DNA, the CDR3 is TGTGCCAGCAGCCCCCCTGGGGGAGGGGAGACCCAGTACTTC. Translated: CASSPPGGGETQYF.

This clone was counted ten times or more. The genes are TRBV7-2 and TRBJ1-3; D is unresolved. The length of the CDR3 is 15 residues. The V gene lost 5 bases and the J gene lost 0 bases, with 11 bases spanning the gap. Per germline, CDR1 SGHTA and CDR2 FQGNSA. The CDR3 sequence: CASSLPLASGNTIYF. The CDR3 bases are TGTGCCAGCAGCCTACCGTTAGCCTCTGGAAACACCATATATTTT.

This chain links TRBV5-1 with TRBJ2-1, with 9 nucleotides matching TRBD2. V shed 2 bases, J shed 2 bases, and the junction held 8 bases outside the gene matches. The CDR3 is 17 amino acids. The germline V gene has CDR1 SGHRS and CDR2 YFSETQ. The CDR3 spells CASSFGFGGRAYNEQFF. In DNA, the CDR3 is TGCGCCAGCAGCTTCGGTTTTGGCGGGAGGGCCTACAATGAGCAGTTCTTC. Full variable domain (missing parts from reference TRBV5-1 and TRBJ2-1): KAGVTQTPRYLIKTRGQQVTLSCSPISGHRSVSWYQQTPGQGLQFLFEYFSETQRNKGNFPGRFSGRQFSNSRSEMNVSTLELGDSALYLCASSFGFGGRAYNEQFFGPGTRLTVL.